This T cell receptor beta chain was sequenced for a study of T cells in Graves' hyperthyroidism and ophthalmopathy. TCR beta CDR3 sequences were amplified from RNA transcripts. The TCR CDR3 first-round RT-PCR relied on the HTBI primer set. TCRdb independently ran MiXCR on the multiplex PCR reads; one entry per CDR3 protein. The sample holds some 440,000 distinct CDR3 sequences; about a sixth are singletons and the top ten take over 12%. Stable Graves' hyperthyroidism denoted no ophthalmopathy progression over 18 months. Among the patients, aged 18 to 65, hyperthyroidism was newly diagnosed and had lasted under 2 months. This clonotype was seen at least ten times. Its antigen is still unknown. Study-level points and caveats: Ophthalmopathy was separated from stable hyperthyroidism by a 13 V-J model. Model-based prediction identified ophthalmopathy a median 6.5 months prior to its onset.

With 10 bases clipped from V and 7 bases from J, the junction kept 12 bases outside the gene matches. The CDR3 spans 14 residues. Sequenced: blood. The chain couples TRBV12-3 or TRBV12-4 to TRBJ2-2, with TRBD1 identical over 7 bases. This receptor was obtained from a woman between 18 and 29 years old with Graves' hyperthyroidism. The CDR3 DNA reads TGTGCCACATCGCTGACAGGGTACGGCGGGGAGCTGTTTTTT. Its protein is CATSLTGYGGELFF.